This record looks at one T cell receptor beta chain sequence and its context. It has no known antigen specificity. Base-call qualities are not available, and no considerably larger clone is one nucleotide away. The data were taken from a study of shared T cell receptors in the human thymus (dated by TCRdb to the early 2020s). Notes on the research overall: The study examined how self-reactive, shared T-cell receptor alpha chains are generated in the human thymus.

According to the germline V gene, CDR1 reads SGHRS and CDR2 reads YFSETQ. The CDR3, from cysteine to phenylalanine, totals 17 residues. Left in the record is the CDR3 DNA by itself, 51 bases read in frame from the first base. After removal of 4 bases from V and 0 bases from J, the junction retains 8 bases not matched to a gene. Libraries were constructed by the immunoSEQ multiplex PCR assay. Not all clones reach the TCRdb copy of this immuneACCESS table, which keeps in-frame sequences only. Checked studies attribute under half of the gap to unresolved V genes and leave the rest unexplained. This sample has 700,000 or so clones in its table, and 80% to 90% of those were observed once. Of the sample, around 0.0094% falls within the top ten clones. The data also belong to a second study, concerning human thymus T cells. The second study also describes: The donors were immunologically healthy infants in Finland who had open corrective cardiac surgery for congenital heart defects. The thymus tissue came from surgical resects taken out during corrective cardiac surgery. Usage of V and J gene segments appeared to be biased in both the thymic and the peripheral blood repertoires. The related research found that thymic TCR repertoires overlapped highly between unrelated individuals. The study described the TCR alpha and beta repertoires in roughly 8 infant thymus samples and a few matching peripheral blood samples. Donor ages ranging from about 6 to 250 days were recorded, and about six male and two female infants were included in the cohort. After being mechanically released from the tissue, thymocytes were kept at -70 degrees C in pellets of about 9.5-30 million cells. A QIAsymphony instrument was used to extract genomic DNA from frozen cell pellets. TCRB and TCRAD loci were amplified from a standardized quantity of quality-controlled genomic DNA using the immunoSEQ multiplex PCR assay. The amplicons covered the V(D)J region and were long enough to include the CDR3 and to identify the V and J genes. The commercial immunoSEQ service was used to sequence amplicons on an Illumina platform. Primer bias and sequencing errors were corrected as previously described, and TCRAD and TCRB definitions were based on the IMGT database. The repertoires were analysed using immunoSEQ Analyzer 3.0 and VDJTools for basic statistics, V/J segment usage, diversity estimates, rarefaction and pairwise overlap. Chao1, ChaoE, Efron-Thisted, Shannon and inverse Simpson indices were used to estimate diversity, which was also estimated on datasets down-sampled to the smallest sample. Repertoire overlap was assessed by strict matching of CDR3 nucleotide sequence, V gene and J gene, and clustering was done by Jaccard-based multidimensional scaling. On average, about 810,000 unique TCRB clonotypes were obtained from thymus samples, compared with roughly 84,000 from blood samples.

The chain uses TRBV5-1 and TRBJ2-1, with 9 bases aligning to TRBD2. This TCR was recovered from a girl under three years old with a congenital heart defect. Donor details come from another sample of the same person, matched by shared clones. The source material was thymocytes. The CDR3 protein sequence reads: CASSPTGLARSYNEQFF. The nucleotide sequence is TGCGCCAGCAGCCCTACGGGACTAGCCCGCTCCTACAATGAGCAGTTCTTC.